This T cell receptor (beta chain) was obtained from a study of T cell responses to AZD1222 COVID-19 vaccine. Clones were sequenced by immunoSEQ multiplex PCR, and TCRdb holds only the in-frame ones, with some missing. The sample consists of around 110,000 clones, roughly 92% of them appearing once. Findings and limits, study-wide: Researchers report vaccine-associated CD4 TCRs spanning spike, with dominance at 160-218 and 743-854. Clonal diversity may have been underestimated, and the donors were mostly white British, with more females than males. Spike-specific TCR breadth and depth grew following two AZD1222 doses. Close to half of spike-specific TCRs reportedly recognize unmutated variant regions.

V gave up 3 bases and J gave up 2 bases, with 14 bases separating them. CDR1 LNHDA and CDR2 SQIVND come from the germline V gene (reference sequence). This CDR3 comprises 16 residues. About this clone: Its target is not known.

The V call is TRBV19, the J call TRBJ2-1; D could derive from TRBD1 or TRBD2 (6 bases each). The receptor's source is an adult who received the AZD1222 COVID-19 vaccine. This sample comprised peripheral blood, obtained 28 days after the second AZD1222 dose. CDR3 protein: CASSIQGTGPYNEQFF. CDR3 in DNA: TGTGCCAGTAGTATCCAGGGGACTGGCCCCTACAATGAGCAGTTCTTC. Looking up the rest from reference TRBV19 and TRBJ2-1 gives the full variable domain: DGGITQSPKYLFRKEGQNVTLSCEQNLNHDAMYWYRQDPGQGLRLIYYSQIVNDFQKGDIAEGYSVSREKKESFPLTVTSAQKNPTAFYLCASSIQGTGPYNEQFFGPGTRLTVL.